The clone carrying this T cell receptor beta chain turned up a few times. Its antigen remains unknown. The data derive from a study of molecular identifiers for immune sequencing clone quantification. The study, taken as a whole, reports: Over 97% of effector molecules, but under 1% in naive cells, were held by clones with more than 20 RNA copies.

TCRdb itself ran the PCR reads through MiXCR, one entry per CDR3 protein. There are around 320,000 distinct CDR3 sequences in the sample; roughly a quarter occur only once, and about 0.73% lies in the top ten. This CDR3 is 16 amino acids long. The V and J ends lost 4 bases and 4 bases, in that order; junction bases with no gene match: 5. The germline V gene has CDR1 MNHEY and CDR2 SVGEGT. V and J are TRBV6-2 or TRBV6-3 and TRBJ2-5, with TRBD2 matching over 14 bases. This receptor was taken from a human donor in good health. Some libraries in this study had Jurkat cell RNA spiked in. The specimen sequenced was naive CD8+ T cells from blood, with Jurkat cell RNA spiked in. Subset defined: FACS-sorted CD8+CD4-CCR7+CD45RA+ naive T cells. The CDR3 sequence is CASSSGLAGVRETQYF. CDR3 DNA: TGTGCCAGCAGTTCGGGACTAGCGGGAGTCCGAGAGACCCAGTACTTC.